This T cell receptor (beta chain) was retrieved from a study of regulatory T cells in long-lasting Graves disease. Whole-study context: Those Graves' patients who were newly diagnosed had been on antithyroid drugs under 3 months.

The CDR3 has 15 residues. The V gene lost 0 bases and the J gene lost 2 bases, with 10 bases spanning the gap. Germline CDR1 reads SGHRS; CDR2 reads YFSETQ. Both iRepertoire HTBI primers and Arm-PCR of CDR3 regions were used to build the TCR beta libraries. TCRdb processed the multiplex PCR reads anew with MiXCR; each CDR3 protein has one entry. The data show hundreds of thousands of distinct CDR3 sequences, approximately 15% seen once. This clonotype was detected many times. Noted time point: newly diagnosed GD, antithyroid drugs for less than 3 months. RNA isolated from PBMCs was used to make the TCR library. These data were also filed under a second study, of T cells in Graves' hyperthyroidism and ophthalmopathy. That source reports: HTBI primers were the set used in a first-round RT-PCR of the TCR CDR3.

The sequence came from a man aged 40-49 years with Graves disease. The J gene is TRBJ2-3, the V gene TRBV5-1, with a possible D match to TRBD2 (6 bases). Material: peripheral blood mononuclear cells (PBMCs), obtained at new diagnosis, from a patient treated with antithyroid drugs. The CDR3 reads CASSLAGGVTDTQYF. As DNA, the CDR3 is TGCGCCAGCAGCTTGGCTGGAGGGGTCACAGATACGCAGTATTTT.